One and the same sample provided the 14 T cell receptor beta chains below, sequenced in a study of OX40 agonist ivuxolimab in advanced cancers. Clones were read by immunoSEQ multiplex PCR, and TCRdb kept only the in-frame ones, dropping some. The sample lists about 70,000 clones, approximately 82% seen once, with 5% in the top ten. The sample here was CD4+ or CD8+ T cells sorted from blood, taken in a trial of the OX40 agonist ivuxolimab. The receptors stem from an adult with an advanced solid tumor such as melanoma, head and neck, liver or kidney cancer.

This clone turned up a few times. V and J are TRBV7-8 and TRBJ1-5; D perhaps matches TRBD1 (6 bases). Trimming removed 5 bases from V and 4 bases from J, with 18 bases in between. This CDR3 spans 16 amino acids. Germline assignment: CDR1 SGHVS and CDR2 FQNEAQ. CDR3 DNA: TGTGCCAGCAGCCTCACGAACAGGGAAAGTAATCAGCCCCAGCATTTT. This gives the protein CASSLTNRESNQPQHF.

The V call is TRBV5-1, the J call TRBJ1-2; D call uncertain. V lost 5 bases to trimming and J lost 5 bases, with 13 bases between them. CDR3 length: 13 amino acids. From germline, CDR1 is SGHRS and CDR2 YFSETQ. The CDR3 protein is CASRGRLSYGYTF. In DNA form, the CDR3 reads TGCGCCAGCAGAGGCAGGCTGTCGTATGGCTACACCTTC.

The chain combines TRBV10-3 with TRBJ2-5; the match to TRBD2 covers 12 bases. V shed 0 bases, J shed 4 bases, and the junction held 3 bases outside the gene matches. Per the germline V gene, CDR1 is ENHRY and CDR2 is SYGVKD. This CDR3 spans 16 amino acids. The DNA for the CDR3 is TGTGCCATCAGTGAGTCGACTAGCGGGGGAGGAGAGACCCAGTACTTC. It encodes CAISESTSGGGETQYF.

J is TRBJ2-4 and V is TRBV7-2; TRBD1 aligns across 10 bases. The CDR3 consists of 15 residues. From germline, CDR1 is SGHTA and CDR2 FQGNSA. The junction had 3 bases not matched to a gene; V was cut back by 5 bases and J by 2 bases. The CDR3 DNA is TGTGCCAGCAGCCGGACAGGGGGGACCAAAAACATTCAGTACTTC. It translates to CASSRTGGTKNIQYF.

The chain has TRBV5-6 and TRBJ1-3, with D hard to call. This CDR3 contains 15 residues. The V gene lost 0 bases and the J gene lost 2 bases, with 9 bases spanning the gap. Germline loops: CDR1 SGHDT, CDR2 YYEEEE. CDR3 amino acids: CASSLGYGPGNTIYF. CDR3 nucleotide sequence: TGTGCCAGCAGCTTGGGGTATGGTCCTGGAAACACCATATATTTT.

With respect to this clone: This CDR3 is also generated by other DNA sequences in the sample. The chain couples TRBV18 to TRBJ1-5; a weak D match, TRBD1 (6 bases). Trimming took 6 bases from V and 4 from J, leaving 10 bases between them. From germline, CDR1 is KGHSH and CDR2 LQKENI. This CDR3 spans 13 amino acids. The CDR3 loop is CASSPGENQPQHF. The CDR3 DNA sequence: TGTGCCAGCTCCCCAGGGGAAAATCAGCCCCAGCATTTT.

The chain recombines TRBV4-1 with TRBJ2-3; D possibly corresponds to TRBD2 (6 bases). Germline CDR1 and CDR2: MGHRA and YSYEKL. CDR3 size: 15 residues. V gave up 4 bases and J gave up 1 base, with 12 bases separating them. The CDR3 sequence: CASSLRGSRTDTQYF. DNA for the CDR3: TGCGCCAGCAGCCTCCGGGGGAGTCGCACAGATACGCAGTATTTT.

The V gene is TRBV20-1, the J gene TRBJ2-1; D is ambiguous. The CDR3 is 10 residues long. Germline V CDR1 and CDR2: DFQATT, SNEGSKA (reference sequence). Trimming took 3 bases from V and 12 from J, leaving 9 bases between them. The CDR3 bases are TGCAGTGCTAGTATCATAGGGCAGTTCTTC. Translation gives CSASIIGQFF.

The rearrangement joins TRBV18 to TRBJ1-1, with 9 bases identical to TRBD1. Losses at the gene ends were 6 bases for V and 6 bases for J; bases not matched to a gene: 5. Germline CDR1 and CDR2: KGHSH and LQKENI. The CDR3 consists of 13 residues. The CDR3 region has the DNA TGTGCCAGCTCTATACAGGGGGCCTCTGAAGCTTTCTTT. Its protein product is CASSIQGASEAFF.

The count of this clone is one. The chain is built from TRBV6-4 and TRBJ2-3; TRBD2 matches at 8 bases. Looked up from germline, CDR1 is MRHNA and CDR2 is SNTAGT. V shed 3 bases and J 6 bases; nucleotides not matched to a gene: 17. The length of the CDR3 is 18 residues. The CDR3: CASSEESGAGVGVDTQYF. The CDR3 DNA sequence: TGTGCCAGCAGTGAAGAAAGTGGAGCGGGAGTAGGGGTGGATACGCAGTATTTT.

The chain employs TRBV5-4 and TRBJ2-3; 10 bases match TRBD2. The CDR3 contains 15 residues. The germline V gene encodes CDR1 SGHNT and CDR2 YYREEE (reference sequence). Trimming cost V 4 bases and J 4 bases; bases outside gene matches: 6. The CDR3, as DNA: TGTGCCAGCAGCGACAAGCGGGAGGGATCAGATACGCAGTATTTT. Amino acid sequence: CASSDKREGSDTQYF. Using reference TRBV5-4 and TRBJ2-3 for the parts outside the CDR3, the full variable domain is ETGVTQSPTHLIKTRGQQVTLRCSSQSGHNTVSWYQQALGQGPQFIFQYYREEENGRGNFPPRFSGLQFPNYSSELNVNALELDDSALYLCASSDKREGSDTQYFGPGTRLTVL.

V usage is TRBV28 and J usage is TRBJ2-6; TRBD1 matches at 8 bases. CDR1 is MDHEN, CDR2 SYDVKM, per germline. J was trimmed by 0 bases and V by 7 bases; bases with no gene match: 14. This CDR3 region has 19 residues. DNA for the CDR3: TGTGCCAGCAATAGTGCCCCCTGGACAGGGAGCTCTGGGGCCAACGTCCTGACTTTC. It specifies CASNSAPWTGSSGANVLTF.

This chain connects TRBV4-2 to TRBJ2-3; 8 bases fit TRBD2. Looked up from germline, CDR1 is LGHNA and CDR2 is YNFKEQ. The trim removed 1 base at V and 4 bases at J, leaving 4 bases unmatched. The CDR3 runs 15 residues. CDR3 protein: CASSQGSGVPDTQYF. The CDR3 DNA follows: TGTGCCAGCAGCCAAGGTAGCGGGGTGCCAGATACGCAGTATTTT.

The J gene is TRBJ1-1, the V gene TRBV28; the D is unclear. With 4 bases removed from V and 5 bases from J, the gap between germline ends came to 11 bases. From germline, CDR1 is MDHEN and CDR2 SYDVKM. This CDR3 is 13 amino acids long. CDR3 residues: CASSSPGGTEAFF. DNA of the CDR3: TGTGCCAGCAGTTCCCCAGGTGGGACTGAAGCTTTCTTT.